This T cell receptor beta chain originates from a study of shared clonotypes between healthy human individuals. Notes on this clone: Its antigen is still unknown.

General study points: Larger estimated richness was generally recorded for naive subsets relative to memory subsets. Enrolling few donors narrowed the genetic and exposure-history diversity that was represented.

Several immunoSEQ plates held equal portions of the genomic DNA taken from each subset. Produced via immunoSEQ multiplex PCR; TCRdb's table is partial and in-frame only. The sample has 2 million to 3 million clones; roughly 93% are singletons. This sequence was found in a man between 18 and 29 years old in good health. Some clones in this sample may be carry-over from other donors' samples. Sample: naive CD4+ T cells from PBMCs. Subset here: CD45RA+ positively selected.

CDR3 in amino acids: CASSGDTKNIQYF. The CDR3 nucleotides are TGCGCCAGCAGCGGGGACACCAAAAACATTCAGTACTTC. V usage is TRBV4-1 and J usage is TRBJ2-4; tentatively, D is TRBD1 (6 bases). The CDR3 runs 13 residues. Germline CDR1 and CDR2: MGHRA and YSYEKL. The V and J ends lost 5 bases and 2 bases respectively, with 7 bases between them.